This T cell receptor (beta chain) stems from a study of shared clonotypes between healthy human individuals. The germline CDR1 and CDR2 sequences are MNHEY and SMNVEV (reference sequence). Between the trimmed V and J ends, which lost 2 bases and 4 bases, there was a span of 8 bases. The CDR3 covers 13 residues. Overall study results and limits: Blood alone was sampled, and tissue repertoires likely differ. It was expected that sequencing depth would affect clonotype sharing among donors.

In its sample, this clone was seen once. The antigen remains undetermined. Using ten immunoSEQ deep assay plates, investigators sequenced unsorted PBMC DNA. TCRdb's table, derived via immunoSEQ multiplex PCR, lists solely in-frame clones and lacks some. The top ten hold 13% of the sample, which has about 470,000 clones, 70% to 80% seen once. The chain recombines TRBV27 with TRBJ2-5, with a possible D match to TRBD1 (5 bases). Sequenced input: PBMCs. This clonotype originated in a woman between 35 and 50 years old in good health. Some clones in this sample may be carry-over from other donors' samples. This chain's CDR3 is CASSLDRRETQYF. Here the CDR3 DNA reads TGTGCCAGCAGTTTAGACAGACGAGAGACCCAGTACTTC.